This TCR beta chain was sequenced for a study of technical replicates of blood from several donors. Using immunoSEQ multiplex PCR, the repertoire was profiled, and TCRdb retains in-frame clones only, with some absent. The repertoire includes around 62,000 clones, about 97% of them detected once, and about 0.24% sits in the top ten. CDR3 length: 13 residues. V was clipped by 1 base and J by 5 bases, with 8 bases between them. Germline CDR1 is GTSNPN and CDR2 is SVGIG (reference sequence). The TCR sequence derives from a human donor in good health. V is TRBV30 and J is TRBJ2-2; no firm D call. Source material: T cells isolated from PBMCs. The CDR3 DNA sequence: TGTGCCTGGAGTGGATTGAGTACCGGGGAGCTGTTTTTT. Its translation is CAWSGLSTGELFF. The whole variable domain, remainder taken from reference TRBV30 and TRBJ2-2, is SQTIHQWPATLVQPVGSPLSLECTVEGTSNPNLYWYRQAAGRGLQLLFYSVGIGQISSEVPQNLSASRPQDRQFILSSKKLLLSDSGFYLCAWSGLSTGELFFGEGSRLTVL.